A selection of T cell receptor beta chains follows, all from one sample in a study of T cell responses to AZD1222 COVID-19 vaccine. Profiling relied on immunoSEQ multiplex PCR, and the TCRdb table lists in-frame clones only, not all of them. There are 95,000 to 130,000 clones in the sample; roughly nine tenths occur only once, and 1.5% to 2% lies in the top ten. Specimen: peripheral blood, collected 28 days after the second AZD1222 dose. The origin of the receptors is an adult who received the AZD1222 COVID-19 vaccine. The CDR3 runs from the conserved cysteine through the conserved F or W. The D gene is left open where the match is weak.

-,TRBJ1-2,TRBV7-8,TGTGCCAGCAGCCGCGGAGGGTCGTATGGCTACACCTTC,CASSRGGSYGYTF
-,TRBJ1-5,TRBV10-3,TGTGCCATCAGTGGTCCAGGCGGACAGCCCCAGCATTTT,CAISGPGGQPQHF
-,TRBJ2-7,TRBV20-1,TGCAGTGCTTCTTCAAATTACGAGCAGTACTTC,CSASSNYEQYF
-,TRBJ2-3,TRBV27,TGTGCCAGCAGCCGAGAGCAAGGTACGCAGTATTTT,CASSREQGTQYF
TRBD2,TRBJ2-1,TRBV2,TGTGCCAGCAGTGAAGCGCAATCCGGTAGGACTAGCGTCACCCACAATGAGCAGTTCTTC,CASSEAQSGRTSVTHNEQFF
-,TRBJ2-7,TRBV3-1/TRBV3-2,TGTGCCAGCAGCCAAGATCATGATAGCATCCCCTACGAGCAGTACTTC,CASSQDHDSIPYEQYF
TRBD1,TRBJ1-5,TRBV2,TGTGCCAGCAGTCGACAGGGGCTTAGCAATCAGCCCCAGCATTTT,CASSRQGLSNQPQHF
-,TRBJ2-1,TRBV2,TGTGCCAGCAGTGAAGAGACCAGCTCCTACAATGAGCAGTTCTTC,CASSEETSSYNEQFF
-,TRBJ2-3,TRBV3-1/TRBV3-2,TGTGCCAGCAGCCGCCCCCGGGGCGGCACAGATACGCAGTATTTT,CASSRPRGGTDTQYF
-,TRBJ2-5,TRBV5-1,TGCGCCAGCAGCCTGATCGGGCGGGAGACCCAGTACTTC,CASSLIGRETQYF
-,TRBJ2-1,TRBV9,TGTGCCAGCAGCGTAGCTCCTAGCTACAATGAGCAGTTCTTC,CASSVAPSYNEQFF